This is a list of T cell receptor beta chains from one sample in a study of blood T cell repertoires in COVID-19. Repertoires were generated with immunoSEQ multiplex PCR, while TCRdb's copy carries only in-frame clones and drops some. The table has about 150,000 clones, less than 85% seen once. The source material was peripheral blood. The source is a woman of 80 years or more with active or convalescent COVID-19. Both conserved end residues are part of each CDR3. A D gene is named only where the DNA matches it firmly. Some rows mark clone size as missing; the rest say once, few, many or name a class of expanded clone.

D gene,J gene,V gene,clone size,CDR3 DNA,CDR3 protein
TRBD1,TRBJ2-7,TRBV7-9,.,TGTGCCAGCAGCTTAGTGGTTCAGGGGGCGATCGTTGGGCAGTACTTC,CASSLVVQGAIVGQYF
TRBD1,TRBJ1-5,TRBV2,.,TGTGCCAGCAGTAAAGAGACAGGGTTGAGCAATCAGCCCCAGCATTTT,CASSKETGLSNQPQHF
TRBD1,TRBJ1-2,TRBV2,.,TGTGCCAGCAGTGAAGTCCAGACAGGGACTGGCTACACCTTC,CASSEVQTGTGYTF
TRBD2,TRBJ2-5,TRBV5-1,.,TGCGCCAGCAGCTCCGGACTAGGCCAAGAGACCCAGTACTTC,CASSSGLGQETQYF
.,TRBJ2-6,TRBV9,once,TGTGCCAGCAGCGTAGGGCTAGAGAGGGGGTCTGGGGCCAACGTCCTGACTTTC,CASSVGLERGSGANVLTF
TRBD2,TRBJ2-2,TRBV28,.,TGTGCCAGCAGTGGGGCGGGAGATAACACCGGGGAGCTGTTTTTT,CASSGAGDNTGELFF
TRBD2,TRBJ2-7,TRBV6-6,.,TGTGCCAGCAGTTACGTTTCATCAGCGGGATATCGCGAGCAGTACTTC,CASSYVSSAGYREQYF
TRBD1,TRBJ1-1,TRBV18,.,TGTGCCAGCTCACCCTCAAGGGACAGGGAAGCTTTCTTT,CASSPSRDREAFF
.,TRBJ2-3,TRBV21-1,.,TGTGCCAGCAGCAGGGGGACTAGCGGAGGAAGTAGGGATACGCAGTATTTT,CASSRGTSGGSRDTQYF
.,TRBJ2-2,TRBV5-1,.,TGCGCCAGCAGCTTGGCCGTCGGGGACACCGGGGAGCTGTTTTTT,CASSLAVGDTGELFF
.,TRBJ1-6,TRBV28,few,TGTGCCAGCATCCCGAGCTCCTATAATTCACCCCTCCACTTT,CASIPSSYNSPLHF
.,TRBJ1-1,TRBV12-3/TRBV12-4,.,TGTGCCAGCAGTTTAACAATGAACACTGAAGCTTTCTTT,CASSLTMNTEAFF
TRBD1,TRBJ1-2,TRBV29-1,once,TGCAGCGTTCGTCGACAGGGGAACAATGGCTACACCTTC,CSVRRQGNNGYTF
.,TRBJ1-2,TRBV6-6,few,TGTGCCAGCAGTACAGGGAACTATGGCTACACCTTC,CASSTGNYGYTF
.,TRBJ2-7,TRBV28,.,TGTGCCAGCAGTTTATCCGCGGGCCTACCCGAGCAGTACTTC,CASSLSAGLPEQYF
.,TRBJ1-2,TRBV7-2,.,TGTGCCAGCAGCTTGCAGACAGGACCAGGTGGCTACACCTTC,CASSLQTGPGGYTF
.,TRBJ2-2,TRBV5-1,.,TGCGCCAGCACAAGCCAGGAGGAGTGGCGGAACACCGGGGAGCTGTTTTTT,CASTSQEEWRNTGELFF
TRBD1,TRBJ1-2,TRBV5-1,.,TGCGCCAGCAGCCCCACAGGGGGCGCGAGCTATGGCTACACCTTC,CASSPTGGASYGYTF
.,TRBJ1-3,TRBV5-1,.,TGCGCCAGCAGCCTCCGACAGGACAGCTCTGGAAACACCATATATTTT,CASSLRQDSSGNTIYF
.,TRBJ1-3,TRBV28,few,TGTGCCAGCATTCCTGGACAGATGGTCTCTGGAAACACCATATATTTT,CASIPGQMVSGNTIYF
TRBD2,TRBJ2-5,TRBV11-2,once,TGTGCCAGCAGCTTGGGACTAGCGGGCTTGGGAGAGACCCAGTACTTC,CASSLGLAGLGETQYF
.,TRBJ2-2,TRBV7-3,.,TGTGCCAGCAGCTTCGGGACCGGGGAGCTGTTTTTT,CASSFGTGELFF
TRBD1,TRBJ1-5,TRBV27,.,TGTGCCAGCAGTTTTACCGCAGGGGGGACTCAGCCCCAGCATTTT,CASSFTAGGTQPQHF
.,TRBJ2-5,TRBV28,.,TGTGCCAGCAGCGAGGATCAGGGGGAGACCCAGTACTTC,CASSEDQGETQYF
.,TRBJ1-1,TRBV5-1,once,TGCGCCAGCAGCTTGGCCACAGGCAACACTGAAGCTTTCTTT,CASSLATGNTEAFF
.,TRBJ1-2,TRBV28,.,TGTGCCAGCAGTTTGGCGGACTATGGCTACACCTTC,CASSLADYGYTF
.,TRBJ1-2,TRBV7-3,.,TGTGCCAGCAGCTTAAGCCAGGGTAACTATGGCTACACCTTC,CASSLSQGNYGYTF
.,TRBJ1-1,TRBV5-1,once,TGCGCCAGCAGCCGAGGAACCGTGGGCACTGAAGCTTTCTTT,CASSRGTVGTEAFF
.,TRBJ1-1,TRBV30,.,TGTGCCTGGAGTGTAAGGGGGAACACTGAAGCTTTCTTT,CAWSVRGNTEAFF
.,TRBJ2-5,TRBV24-1,.,TGTGCCACCAGTGGTTCGGACCGGGACATTCAAGAGACCCAGTACTTC,CATSGSDRDIQETQYF
TRBD2,TRBJ2-7,TRBV20-1,.,TGCAGTGCTAGTCCCTTGCCCCGGGAGGGCTACGAGCAGTACTTC,CSASPLPREGYEQYF
.,TRBJ2-5,TRBV9,.,TGTGCCAGCAGCGAGGGGCTGAACCAAGAGACCCAGTACTTC,CASSEGLNQETQYF
.,TRBJ2-2,TRBV27,.,TGTGCCAGCAGGCCAGATTTTTTTACCGGGGAGCTGTTTTTT,CASRPDFFTGELFF
TRBD1,TRBJ1-1,TRBV28,.,TGTGCCAGCAGGTCACAGGGGGACACTGAAGCTTTCTTT,CASRSQGDTEAFF
TRBD1,TRBJ1-6,TRBV9,.,TGTGCCAGCAGCGTCCGGGACAGGGGCTATAATTCACCCCTCCACTTT,CASSVRDRGYNSPLHF
.,TRBJ1-5,TRBV5-6,.,TGTGCCAGCAGCTCCATGGTCCGGAATCAGCCCCAGCATTTT,CASSSMVRNQPQHF
.,TRBJ2-1,TRBV3-1/TRBV3-2,.,TGTGCCAGCAGCCAATACAGACACAATGAGCAGTTCTTC,CASSQYRHNEQFF
.,TRBJ1-1,TRBV28,.,TGTGCCAGCAGTTTATTCGCCCGCTGGACAATGAACACTGAAGCTTTCTTT,CASSLFARWTMNTEAFF
TRBD1,TRBJ1-5,TRBV4-2,.,TGTGCCAGCAGCCAAGATGCGACAGGGGGGAACCGTCCCCAGCATTTT,CASSQDATGGNRPQHF
.,TRBJ2-3,TRBV28,.,TGTGCCAGCAGTTCCCCCTCCGGGAGCACAGATACGCAGTATTTT,CASSSPSGSTDTQYF
.,TRBJ2-3,TRBV2,.,TGTGCCAGCAGTCGACAGCAAAGCACAGATACGCAGTATTTT,CASSRQQSTDTQYF
.,TRBJ2-7,TRBV7-9,.,TGTGCCAGCAGCCAACCCGGGACACCCTACGAGCAGTACTTC,CASSQPGTPYEQYF
TRBD1,TRBJ2-5,TRBV5-1,.,TGCGCCAGCAGCTTGAGTGGGGACAGGCGTCAAGAGACCCAGTACTTC,CASSLSGDRRQETQYF
TRBD2,TRBJ2-5,TRBV5-6,.,TGTGCCAGTGGGGAAGGGACTAGCGGGAGTTGGGAGACCCAGTACTTC,CASGEGTSGSWETQYF
.,TRBJ1-1,TRBV7-9,.,TGTGCCAGCAGCTTAGGCAACGGTTTGAACACTGAAGCTTTCTTT,CASSLGNGLNTEAFF
.,TRBJ1-1,TRBV6-5,.,TGTGCCAGCAGTTACTCGGCTGGGCAGGGGAACACTGAAGCTTTCTTT,CASSYSAGQGNTEAFF